Given below is one TCR beta chain in context. Its specificity is not known. Compared with germline, one end of the junction differs, possibly owing to a read error. This record comes from a study of T cell repertoires in cytomegalovirus infection. Study-level information: Matching HLA type and CMV infection were both indicated by public TCR beta signatures.

TCRdb called the reads again in MiXCR, with one record for every CDR3 protein. The repertoire holds 700,000 to 950,000 distinct CDR3 sequences, with 32% as singletons. Per the germline V gene, CDR1 is SSHAT and CDR2 is FNYEAQ (reference sequence). This CDR3 comprises 15 residues. Points from the study as a whole: Dominating the ex vivo response were TCR beta clonotypes that were CMV-specific and HLA-C-restricted. The cumulative frequency of public TCR beta families identified carriers of CMV plus the relevant HLA.

The starting material was cultured CD8+ T cells from PBMCs, obtained from culture after CMV antigen stimulation. This TCR derives from a human donor in good health (CMV status not recorded). Some clones in this sample may be carry-over from other donors' samples. The chain is built from TRBV7-7 and TRBJ2-3; perhaps TRBD1 as D (5 bases). The CDR3 nucleotides read TGTGCTAGCAGTGGATGGGGCCCGCAGGGAGATACGCAGTATTTT. It codes for CASSGWGPQGDTQYF.